Given below is one TCR beta chain in context. The sample originates from a study of cytomegalovirus exposure and HLA in healthy donors. Vbeta (60) and Jbeta (13) primers were used in the PCR. The assay was immunoSEQ multiplex PCR, and TCRdb's table has in-frame clones only and misses some. The sample has about 130,000 clones; roughly four fifths are singletons. Looked up from germline, CDR1 is SGHAT and CDR2 is FQNNGV. Trimming took 2 bases from V and 2 from J, leaving 4 bases between them. The CDR3 totals 12 residues. This TCR derives from a woman aged 40 to 50 in good health and CMV-seropositive. The specimen sequenced was PBMCs. The chain recombines TRBV11-2 with TRBJ2-7; D not certain. In nucleotides, the CDR3 is TGTGCCAGCAGCTTAAACACCTACGAGCAGTACTTC. Amino acids: CASSLNTYEQYF.